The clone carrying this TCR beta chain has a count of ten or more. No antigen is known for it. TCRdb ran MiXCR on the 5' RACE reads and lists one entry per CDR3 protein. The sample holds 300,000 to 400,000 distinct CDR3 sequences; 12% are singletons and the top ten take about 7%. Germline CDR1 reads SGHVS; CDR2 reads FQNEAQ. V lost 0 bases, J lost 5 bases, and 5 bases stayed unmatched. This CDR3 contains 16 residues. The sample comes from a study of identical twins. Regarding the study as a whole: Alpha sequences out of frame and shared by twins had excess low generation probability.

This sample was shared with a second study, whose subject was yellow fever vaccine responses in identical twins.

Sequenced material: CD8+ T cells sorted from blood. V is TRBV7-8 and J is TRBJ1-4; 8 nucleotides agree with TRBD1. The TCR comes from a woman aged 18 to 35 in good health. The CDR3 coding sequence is TGTGCCAGCAGCTTAGCCGGGACAGGACCAAATGAAAAACTGTTTTTT. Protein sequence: CASSLAGTGPNEKLFF.